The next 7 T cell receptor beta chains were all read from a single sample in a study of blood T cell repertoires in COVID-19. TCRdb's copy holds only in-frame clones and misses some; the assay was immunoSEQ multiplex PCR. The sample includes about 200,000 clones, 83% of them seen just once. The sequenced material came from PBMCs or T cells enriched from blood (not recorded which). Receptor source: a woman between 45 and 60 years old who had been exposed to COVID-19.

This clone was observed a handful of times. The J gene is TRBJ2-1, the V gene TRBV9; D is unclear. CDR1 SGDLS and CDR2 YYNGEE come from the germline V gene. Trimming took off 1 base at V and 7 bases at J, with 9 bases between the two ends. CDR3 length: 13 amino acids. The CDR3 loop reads CASSVLGVNEQFF. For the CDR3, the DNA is TGTGCCAGCAGCGTACTCGGAGTTAATGAGCAGTTCTTC.

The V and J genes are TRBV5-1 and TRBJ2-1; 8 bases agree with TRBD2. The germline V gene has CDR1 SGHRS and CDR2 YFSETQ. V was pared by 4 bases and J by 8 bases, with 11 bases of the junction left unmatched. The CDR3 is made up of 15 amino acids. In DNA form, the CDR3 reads TGCGCCAGCAGCACCCCGGGGGGGGGCCGGGATGAGCAGTTCTTC. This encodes CASSTPGGGRDEQFF. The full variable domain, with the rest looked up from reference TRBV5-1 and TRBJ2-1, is KAGVTQTPRYLIKTRGQQVTLSCSPISGHRSVSWYQQTPGQGLQFLFEYFSETQRNKGNFPGRFSGRQFSNSRSEMNVSTLELGDSALYLCASSTPGGGRDEQFFGPGTRLTVL.

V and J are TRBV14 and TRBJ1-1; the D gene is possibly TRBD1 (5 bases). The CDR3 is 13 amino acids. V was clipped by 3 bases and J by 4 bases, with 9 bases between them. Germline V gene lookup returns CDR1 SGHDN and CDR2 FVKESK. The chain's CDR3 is CASSHRGITEAFF. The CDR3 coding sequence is TGTGCCAGCAGCCATCGGGGGATCACTGAAGCTTTCTTT.

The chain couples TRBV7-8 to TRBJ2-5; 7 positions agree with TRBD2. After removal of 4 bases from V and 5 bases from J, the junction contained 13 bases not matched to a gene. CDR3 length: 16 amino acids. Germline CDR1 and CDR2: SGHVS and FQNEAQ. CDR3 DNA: TGTGCCAGCAGCTGGAGCGGGACCGTTCCGGAGGAGACCCAGTACTTC. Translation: CASSWSGTVPEETQYF.

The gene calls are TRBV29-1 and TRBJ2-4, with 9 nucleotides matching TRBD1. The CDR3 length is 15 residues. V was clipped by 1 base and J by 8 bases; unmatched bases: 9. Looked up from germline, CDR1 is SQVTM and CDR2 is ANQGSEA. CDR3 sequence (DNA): TGCAGCGTTGAAGCCCCCGGGACAGGGATTTACATTCAGTACTTC. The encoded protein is CSVEAPGTGIYIQYF.

The CDR3 loop reads CASSPVRGGYTF. CDR3 nucleotide sequence: TGTGCCAGCAGTCCCGTTCGAGGGGGCTACACCTTC. V and J are TRBV6-5 and TRBJ1-2, with D unclear. Looked up from germline, CDR1 is MNHEY and CDR2 is SVGAGI. This CDR3 region has 12 residues. Trimming stripped 5 bases from V and 8 bases from J, with 12 bases between.

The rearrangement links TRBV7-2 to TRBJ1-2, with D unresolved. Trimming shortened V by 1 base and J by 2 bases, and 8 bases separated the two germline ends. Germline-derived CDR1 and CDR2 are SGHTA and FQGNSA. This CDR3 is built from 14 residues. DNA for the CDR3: TGTGCCAGCAGCTTAGGGGCACAAAACTATGGCTACACCTTC. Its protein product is CASSLGAQNYGYTF.